This T cell receptor (beta chain) was captured by sequencing in a study of T cells in Graves' hyperthyroidism and ophthalmopathy. Together with thyroid ultrasound, orbital computed tomography, serum thyroxine and TRAb, clinical symptoms were used for diagnoses. This clonotype has a count of ten or more. Amplified regions were TCR beta CDR3 sequences from RNA transcripts. Primed by the HTBI set, a first-round RT-PCR was run on the TCR CDR3. Using its own MiXCR run on the multiplex PCR reads, TCRdb lists one record per CDR3 protein. Seen here are 360,000 or so distinct CDR3 sequences, approximately 20% observed once, and the top ten hold around 3.6%. Germline CDR1 and CDR2: LNHDA and SQIVND (reference sequence). The CDR3 is 15 amino acids. Trimming removed 3 bases from V and 7 bases from J, with 16 bases in between.

The sequence derives from a woman aged 18-35 years with Graves' hyperthyroidism. Sequencing was carried out using blood. The chain links TRBV19 to TRBJ1-5; perhaps TRBD1 as D (6 bases). The CDR3 loop is CASSMGSGARQPQHF. CDR3 in DNA: TGTGCCAGTAGTATGGGGTCGGGGGCACGGCAGCCCCAGCATTTT.